The 29 T cell receptor beta chains given below trace back to one sample, sequenced in a study of T cell changes during pregnancy in multiple sclerosis. Clones were sequenced by immunoSEQ multiplex PCR, and TCRdb holds only the in-frame ones, with some missing. The table records around 60,000 clones, about 90% of them present only once. The material sequenced was peripheral blood, taken in the third trimester of pregnancy. The receptors here all came from a female donor in good health, enrolled as a control in a pregnancy study.

This sequence joins TRBV9 and TRBJ1-4, with 10 bases identical to TRBD1. Germline CDR1 and CDR2: SGDLS and YYNGEE. CDR3 size: 15 residues. V lost 2 bases to trimming and J lost 5 bases; unmatched junction nucleotides: 3. DNA of the CDR3: TGTGCCAGCAGCGTGACAGGGGGCCTGAATGAAAAACTGTTTTTT. Translation gives CASSVTGGLNEKLFF.

The genes are TRBV19 and TRBJ1-3; D gene unclear. V lost 5 bases and J lost 0, with 11 bases in between. Looked up from germline, CDR1 is LNHDA and CDR2 is SQIVND (reference sequence). CDR3 length equals 15 residues. This CDR3 reads CASSPQSHSGNTIYF. The CDR3 region has the DNA TGTGCCAGTAGTCCTCAGTCTCACTCTGGAAACACCATATATTTT.

DNA of the CDR3: TGTGCCAGCAGCTTTGCCCGGGGGGGAGACACTGAAGCTTTCTTT. The encoded protein is CASSFARGGDTEAFF. V is TRBV7-9 and J is TRBJ1-1; D perhaps matches TRBD1 (5 bases). CDR1 is SEHNR and CDR2 is FQNEAQ in the germline V gene (reference sequence). Trimming took off 3 bases at V and 3 bases at J, with 14 bases between the two ends. CDR3 length equals 15 residues.

The rearrangement links TRBV5-6 to TRBJ2-1, with D possibly being TRBD2 (6 bases). Looked up from germline, CDR1 is SGHDT and CDR2 is YYEEEE. V shed 4 bases and J shed 7 bases, with 18 bases lying between them. This CDR3 has 15 amino acids. CDR3 sequence: CASSPLGGAFNEQFF. The CDR3, as DNA: TGTGCCAGCAGCCCCCTCGGGGGAGCTTTTAATGAGCAGTTCTTC.

V is TRBV10-3 and J is TRBJ2-7, with TRBD1 matching 9 bases. CDR3 length: 16 amino acids. The V gene end was trimmed by 3 bases and the J gene end by 0 bases; junction bases not matched to a gene: 6. The V gene's germline CDR1 is ENHRY and CDR2 SYGVKD. DNA of the CDR3: TGTGCCATCAGTGATTTGACAGGGGGGAGCTCCTACGAGCAGTACTTC. It is translated as CAISDLTGGSSYEQYF.

V is TRBV29-1 and J is TRBJ2-3, with 8 bases that match TRBD1. Germline V gives CDR1 SQVTM, CDR2 ANQGSEA. Trimming removed 6 bases from V and 2 bases from J; junction bases left unmatched: 4. There are 13 residues in the CDR3. The CDR3 DNA reads TGCAGCGTCGGGGACAGGTTCACAGATACGCAGTATTTT. It is translated as CSVGDRFTDTQYF.

This sequence joins TRBV9 and TRBJ1-3, with D possibly matching TRBD1 (6 bases). Deletions cut 3 bases from V and 1 base from J, with 11 bases between. The CDR3 is 15 residues long. The germline V gene encodes CDR1 SGDLS and CDR2 YYNGEE. The CDR3 DNA is TGTGCCAGCAGCGCAGGGGATAGATCTGGAAACACCATATATTTT. It translates to CASSAGDRSGNTIYF.

This clone was detected only once. The V and J genes are TRBV6-5 and TRBJ2-5; no reliable D call. Gene TRBJ2-7 matches the end of the DNA better, so the J call may be wrong. Germline assignment: CDR1 MNHEY and CDR2 SVGAGI. The CDR3 has 16 residues. The CDR3 is CASSYSNIPWSYEQYF. CDR3 coding DNA: TGTGCCAGCAGTTACTCGAATATTCCGTGGTCCTACGAGCAGTACTTC.

The V and J genes are TRBV6-1 and TRBJ2-1; 9 bases are a match to TRBD2. V was clipped by 1 base and J by 8 bases; unmatched bases: 3. The CDR3 totals 14 residues. In germline, CDR1 is MNHNS, CDR2 SASEGT. CDR3 region: CASSEGREGDEQFF. CDR3 sequence (DNA): TGTGCCAGCAGTGAAGGGCGGGAGGGAGATGAGCAGTTCTTC.

V usage is TRBV5-1 and J usage is TRBJ2-1; 10 nucleotides line up with TRBD2. The CDR3 loop spans 17 amino acids. The junction had 12 bases not matched to a gene; V was cut back by 1 base and J by 8 bases. Germline CDR1 reads SGHRS; CDR2 reads YFSETQ. The CDR3 reads CASSLTSGTVRGDEQFF. The CDR3 nucleotides read TGCGCCAGCAGCTTGACTAGCGGGACGGTAAGGGGGGATGAGCAGTTCTTC.

The genes are TRBV7-6 and TRBJ2-1; possible D gene TRBD2, 6 bases. V lost 1 base and J lost 9, with 13 bases in between. The CDR3 runs to 14 residues. Germline V gene sequence: CDR1 SGHVS, CDR2 FNYEAQ. For the CDR3, the DNA is TGTGCCAGCAGCTTAGAGACGGGAGATAGTGAGCAGTTCTTC. The encoded protein is CASSLETGDSEQFF.

A few counts support this clone. J is TRBJ1-2 and V is TRBV14; 9 bases are a match to TRBD1. The CDR3 extends over 15 amino acids. CDR1 SGHDN and CDR2 FVKESK come from the germline V gene. The V gene end was trimmed by 5 bases and the J gene end by 0 bases; junction bases not matched to a gene: 4. CDR3 in DNA: TGTGCCAGCAGCACATGGACAGGGGCTAACTATGGCTACACCTTC. Amino acids: CASSTWTGANYGYTF.

J is TRBJ2-7 and V is TRBV5-5, with no clear D. Trimming cost V 2 bases and J 6 bases, with 6 bases left between them. This CDR3 region has 11 residues. The germline CDR1 and CDR2 sequences are SGHKS and YYEKEE (reference sequence). CDR3 DNA sequence: TGTGCCAGCAGCTTACAGCTCGAGCAGTACTTC. This gives the protein CASSLQLEQYF.

V is TRBV9 and J is TRBJ2-1, with 10 positions matching TRBD2. The CDR3 is 15 amino acids. Germline V gene lookup returns CDR1 SGDLS and CDR2 YYNGEE. V shed 4 bases and J 9 bases; nucleotides not matched to a gene: 10. CDR3 nucleotides: TGTGCCAGCAGCCCTGAGGGAGCGGGGGGGCTTGAGCAGTTCTTC. Amino acid sequence: CASSPEGAGGLEQFF.

V is TRBV19 and J is TRBJ1-5; D unclear. Germline CDR1 and CDR2: LNHDA and SQIVND (reference sequence). V lost 9 bases, J lost 6 bases, and 18 bases lay in between. The CDR3 has 14 residues. Here the CDR3 reads CARSGRIGGQPQHF. The CDR3 DNA reads TGTGCCAGAAGTGGACGGATCGGAGGTCAGCCCCAGCATTTT.

J is TRBJ2-3 and V is TRBV7-9; TRBD1 matches at 7 bases. The germline V gene encodes CDR1 SEHNR and CDR2 FQNEAQ (reference sequence). V trimming: 5 bases; J trimming: 3 bases; junction bases outside the gene matches: 8. The CDR3 spans 15 residues. CDR3 coding DNA: TGTGCCAGCAGCCCTGCCGGGACAGCTACAGATACGCAGTATTTT. Translated: CASSPAGTATDTQYF.

The V call is TRBV18, the J call TRBJ2-7, with TRBD1 identical over 11 bases. The V gene end was trimmed by 2 bases and the J gene end by 6 bases; junction bases not matched to a gene: 3. The CDR3 contains 14 residues. Germline values: CDR1 KGHSH, CDR2 LQKENI. This chain's CDR3 is CASSPGTGGFEQYF. As DNA, the CDR3 is TGTGCCAGCTCACCAGGGACAGGGGGTTTCGAGCAGTACTTC.

This chain links TRBV7-2 with TRBJ1-2, with TRBD1 identical over 10 bases. Trimming cost V 2 bases and J 10 bases; bases outside gene matches: 10. CDR3 length equals 15 residues. Germline values: CDR1 SGHTA, CDR2 FQGNSA. DNA for the CDR3: TGTGCCAGCAGCTTAACCCCTGACAGGGGGCAGGACTACACCTTC. It translates to CASSLTPDRGQDYTF.

This clone has only one observation. The chain has TRBV28 and TRBJ2-7; 7 nucleotides agree with TRBD2. There are 15 residues in the CDR3. CDR1 and CDR2 from the germline V gene are MDHEN and SYDVKM. Trimming at V came to 2 bases and at J to 7 bases, leaving 11 bases not matched to a gene. CDR3 DNA: TGTGCCAGCAGTTTAACGGGCGGGGGAAGTGAGGAGCAGTACTTC. Protein sequence: CASSLTGGGSEEQYF.

The rearrangement links TRBV6-6 to TRBJ1-1; no reliable D call. The germline V gene has CDR1 MNHNY and CDR2 SVGAGI (reference sequence). The CDR3 has 13 amino acids. Trimming removed 8 bases at V and 4 bases at J, with 14 bases between. DNA of the CDR3: TGTGCCAGCGAGAGCAGGTTTACCACTGAAGCTTTCTTT. This translates into CASESRFTTEAFF.

J is TRBJ2-7 and V is TRBV21-1; the DNA was not compared with TRBD1, the D call given in the table. TRBV21-1 is noted as a pseudogene. CDR3 length: 16 amino acids. CDR3 in amino acids: CASSKEARGSPYEQYF. CDR3 sequence (DNA): TGTGCCAGCAGCAAAGAGGCCAGGGGTAGCCCCTACGAGCAGTACTTC.

The genes are TRBV11-2 and TRBJ2-4; D remains ambiguous. In germline, CDR1 is SGHAT, CDR2 FQNNGV. V was pared by 0 bases and J by 6 bases, with 3 bases between. The CDR3 is made up of 12 amino acids. Written as DNA, the CDR3 is TGTGCCAGCAGCTTAGACCTAAACATTCAGTACTTC. Amino acid sequence: CASSLDLNIQYF.

The genes are TRBV28 and TRBJ2-5, with 14 nucleotides matching TRBD2. Germline CDR1 reads MDHEN; CDR2 reads SYDVKM. This CDR3 is 17 amino acids long. The junction had 9 bases not matched to a gene; V was cut back by 4 bases and J by 5 bases. As DNA, the CDR3 is TGTGCCAGCAGTTCTCCTCCGACTAGCGGGAGGGCCGAGACCCAGTACTTC. This translates into CASSSPPTSGRAETQYF.

The chain uses TRBV6-1 and TRBJ2-7; D remains ambiguous. V was shortened by 1 base and J by 0 bases, with 7 bases between the two germline ends. From germline, CDR1 is MNHNS and CDR2 SASEGT. This CDR3 has 14 amino acids. The CDR3 loop reads CASSEEHSSYEQYF. The CDR3 nucleotides read TGTGCCAGCAGTGAAGAGCACTCCTCCTACGAGCAGTACTTC.

V gene TRBV7-2 combines with J gene TRBJ1-5, with TRBD1 as a possible D gene (6 bases). The ends were cut back, 3 bases at V and 7 bases at J, with 16 bases in the middle. The germline CDR1 and CDR2 sequences are SGHTA and FQGNSA. The CDR3 has 15 residues. DNA of the CDR3: TGTGCCAGCAGCTTTCAACAGGGAATAGGACAGCCCCAGCATTTT. Translating gives CASSFQQGIGQPQHF. The whole variable domain, remainder taken from reference TRBV7-2 and TRBJ1-5, is GAGVSQSPSNKVTEKGKDVELRCDPISGHTALYWYRQSLGQGLEFLIYFQGNSAPDKSGLPSDRFSAERTGGSVSTLTIQRTQQEDSAVYLCASSFQQGIGQPQHFGDGTRLSIL.

This sequence joins TRBV5-5 and TRBJ1-2, with D hard to call. The V gene's germline CDR1 is SGHKS and CDR2 YYEKEE (reference sequence). The CDR3 extends over 14 amino acids. Trimming shortened V by 1 base and J by 3 bases, and 10 bases separated the two germline ends. The CDR3 region is CASSLTMLDYGYTF. For the CDR3, the DNA is TGTGCCAGCAGCTTGACTATGCTAGACTATGGCTACACCTTC.

The rearrangement uses TRBV7-8 and TRBJ1-4; 7 bases match TRBD1. Germline assignment: CDR1 SGHVS and CDR2 FQNEAQ. The V segment lost 5 bases and the J segment 1 base; nucleotides outside the gene matches: 7. The CDR3 covers 16 residues. The CDR3: CASSPGQVGTNEKLFF. CDR3 coding DNA: TGTGCCAGCAGCCCCGGACAGGTTGGAACTAATGAAAAACTGTTTTTT.

This clone is labeled as medium-sized. The chain employs TRBV6-4 and TRBJ2-3; 9 bases are shared with TRBD2. There are 15 residues in the CDR3. V was pared by 3 bases and J by 4 bases, with 5 bases of the junction left unmatched. CDR1 MRHNA and CDR2 SNTAGT come from the germline V gene. The CDR3 DNA sequence: TGTGCCAGCAGTGAAGGTGCGGGGGGGCCAGATACGCAGTATTTT. Translation gives CASSEGAGGPDTQYF.

This clone occurred a few times. J is TRBJ1-5 and V is TRBV5-1, with D tentatively TRBD1 (5 bases). The CDR3 covers 17 residues. CDR1 is SGHRS, CDR2 YFSETQ, per germline. Trimming pared 5 bases from V and 0 bases from J, leaving 18 bases between. The CDR3 reads CASSYDSPSNSNQPQHF. The CDR3 nucleotides are TGCGCCAGCAGTTATGACAGCCCCTCTAATAGCAATCAGCCCCAGCATTTT.